Listed below are T cell receptor beta chains from one sample, sequenced in a study of cytomegalovirus exposure and HLA in healthy donors. Profiling relied on immunoSEQ multiplex PCR, and the TCRdb table lists in-frame clones only, not all of them. The sample lists 150,000 or so clones, about three quarters seen once, with 3% to 4% in the top ten. Material: PBMCs. All receptors come from a woman aged 40 to 49 in good health and CMV-seronegative. CDR3s include the opening cysteine and the closing phenylalanine or tryptophan. D genes are given only for firm matches. Only some rows state a clone size, as once, few, many or a class for expanded clones.

d_call	v_call	clone_size	j_call	cdr3_aa	cdr3_nt
.	TRBV6-6	.	TRBJ1-5	CASSPLNRAINQPQHF	TGTGCCAGCAGCCCCCTCAACAGGGCGATCAATCAGCCCCAGCATTTT
.	TRBV25-1	.	TRBJ2-1	CASSAGRVPNEQFF	TGTGCCAGCAGTGCGGGCAGGGTTCCCAATGAGCAGTTCTTC
.	TRBV28	.	TRBJ1-1	CASSRSSRGAMNTEAFF	TGTGCCAGCAGTCGATCAAGCCGGGGGGCGATGAACACTGAAGCTTTCTTT
TRBD1	TRBV5-1	.	TRBJ2-1	CASSPGQGVVYNEQFF	TGCGCCAGCAGCCCTGGACAGGGGGTGGTCTACAATGAGCAGTTCTTC
.	TRBV13	.	TRBJ1-2	CASSLAAIPGAVGGYTF	TGTGCCAGCAGCTTAGCCGCGATACCAGGGGCCGTAGGTGGCTACACCTTC
TRBD1	TRBV9	.	TRBJ1-1	CASSPGQGWNTEAFF	TGTGCCAGCAGCCCCGGACAGGGTTGGAACACTGAAGCTTTCTTT
.	TRBV5-4	.	TRBJ2-7	CASSLYGYQRDEQYF	TGTGCCAGCAGCTTGTACGGGTATCAGCGTGACGAGCAGTACTTC
TRBD2	TRBV19	.	TRBJ2-1	CASSIGLAVNEQFF	TGTGCCAGTAGTATCGGACTAGCGGTCAATGAGCAGTTCTTC
.	TRBV5-8	.	TRBJ2-5	CASSAVAANQETQYF	TGTGCCAGCTCCGCCGTAGCGGCGAACCAAGAGACCCAGTACTTC
.	TRBV6-4	.	TRBJ2-3	CASSLTGEETDTQYF	TGTGCCAGCAGTTTAACAGGGGAGGAAACAGATACGCAGTATTTT
.	TRBV11-2	.	TRBJ1-1	CASSSQGSSEAFF	TGTGCCAGCAGCTCTCAGGGAAGCTCTGAAGCTTTCTTT
.	TRBV7-2	.	TRBJ1-1	CASSLTVVNTEAFF	TGTGCCAGCAGCCTGACAGTTGTGAACACTGAAGCTTTCTTT
.	TRBV5-1	.	TRBJ2-3	CASSLEGGGTDTQYF	TGCGCCAGCAGCTTGGAGGGGGGGGGCACAGATACGCAGTATTTT
TRBD2	TRBV27	.	TRBJ2-3	CASSSTTSAPKSADTQYF	TGTGCCAGCAGTTCCACGACTAGCGCGCCAAAGAGTGCAGATACGCAGTATTTT
TRBD1	TRBV19	.	TRBJ2-3	CASSAVTGGDTQYF	TGTGCCAGTAGCGCCGTGACAGGGGGAGATACGCAGTATTTT
.	TRBV7-9	.	TRBJ1-1	CASSLESRGQAFF	TGTGCCAGCAGCTTAGAGTCCAGGGGCCAAGCTTTCTTT
.	TRBV5-1	.	TRBJ1-2	CASSPPPQENYGYTF	TGCGCCAGCAGCCCTCCCCCACAGGAAAACTATGGCTACACCTTC
.	TRBV10-3	.	TRBJ2-3	CAMQGSTDTQYF	TGTGCCATGCAGGGGAGCACAGATACGCAGTATTTT
.	TRBV19	.	TRBJ1-3	CASSIPGYGNTIYF	TGTGCCAGTAGTATCCCGGGGTATGGAAACACCATATATTTT
TRBD2	TRBV5-1	few	TRBJ2-1	CASSYSPSGGGSYNEQFF	TGCGCCAGCAGCTACTCTCCCAGCGGGGGTGGATCCTACAATGAGCAGTTCTTC
.	TRBV30	.	TRBJ2-5	CAWSASLVRQETQYF	TGTGCCTGGAGCGCCAGTCTCGTACGCCAAGAGACCCAGTACTTC
TRBD1	TRBV28	.	TRBJ2-7	CASSNRGYYEQYF	TGTGCCAGCAGTAACAGGGGATATTACGAGCAGTACTTC
.	TRBV5-1	.	TRBJ1-5	CASSSGTPDQPQHF	TGCGCCAGCAGCTCTGGGACACCGGATCAGCCCCAGCATTTT
.	TRBV5-1	.	TRBJ2-3	CASSLSGASTDTQYF	TGCGCCAGCAGCTTGAGTGGGGCCAGCACAGATACGCAGTATTTT
.	TRBV30	few	TRBJ1-1	CAWSLQGNTEAFF	TGTGCCTGGAGTTTACAGGGGAACACTGAAGCTTTCTTT
TRBD2	TRBV11-2	.	TRBJ2-1	CASKREEPPGEQFF	TGTGCCAGCAAGCGGGAGGAGCCACCAGGGGAGCAGTTCTTC
TRBD1	TRBV19	.	TRBJ1-1	CASSGQVNTEAFF	TGTGCCAGTAGTGGACAGGTGAACACTGAAGCTTTCTTT
TRBD1	TRBV5-1	.	TRBJ1-4	CASSSGTGVEKLFF	TGCGCCAGCAGCTCCGGGACAGGTGTTGAAAAACTGTTTTTT
.	TRBV6-5	once	TRBJ2-1	CASSYEGGATVNEQFF	TGTGCCAGCAGTTATGAGGGGGGGGCAACCGTAAATGAGCAGTTCTTC
.	TRBV5-1	.	TRBJ2-7	CASSLATIYEQYF	TGCGCCAGCAGCTTGGCCACTATCTACGAGCAGTACTTC
.	TRBV2	.	TRBJ2-5	CAILEETQYF	TGTGCCATCTTAGAAGAGACCCAGTACTTC
TRBD1	TRBV29-1	.	TRBJ2-1	CSVEERGTGYNEQFF	TGCAGCGTTGAAGAACGTGGGACAGGCTACAATGAGCAGTTCTTC
.	TRBV10-2	.	TRBJ1-1	CASRATLNTEAFF	TGCGCCAGCAGGGCAACATTAAACACTGAAGCTTTCTTT
.	TRBV12-5	.	TRBJ2-7	CASGLVAGSYEQYF	TGTGCTAGTGGTTTGGTCGCGGGCTCCTACGAGCAGTACTTC
.	TRBV25-1	once	TRBJ1-4	CASSLGGFLGEKLFF	TGTGCCAGCAGCCTTGGAGGGTTTTTGGGGGAAAAACTGTTTTTT
TRBD1	TRBV27	.	TRBJ1-2	CASSTSGGYYGYTF	TGTGCCAGCAGCACGTCAGGGGGGTACTATGGCTACACCTTC
TRBD2	TRBV10-1	.	TRBJ2-2	CASSPAGGGTGELFF	TGCGCCAGCAGTCCGGCGGGAGGTGGAACCGGGGAGCTGTTTTTT
.	TRBV28	.	TRBJ2-5	CASRSTIVRETQYF	TGTGCCAGTCGATCGACAATCGTAAGGGAGACCCAGTACTTC
TRBD1	TRBV5-1	once	TRBJ2-1	CASSWGTGNNEQFF	TGCGCCAGCAGCTGGGGGACAGGTAACAATGAGCAGTTCTTC
.	TRBV6-6	once	TRBJ1-2	CASSWDSLYGYTF	TGTGCCAGCAGTTGGGACTCGCTCTATGGCTACACCTTC
TRBD1	TRBV30	.	TRBJ1-3	CAWSSRTGIFGNTIYF	TGTGCCTGGAGTTCCAGGACAGGGATTTTTGGAAACACCATATATTTT
.	TRBV7-2	.	TRBJ1-2	CASSPRTVVEANYGYTF	TGTGCCAGCAGCCCCCGGACTGTTGTCGAGGCTAACTATGGCTACACCTTC
TRBD1	TRBV6-5	.	TRBJ2-7	CASRSGTGRSYEQYF	TGTGCCAGCAGATCCGGGACAGGAAGATCCTACGAGCAGTACTTC
.	TRBV28	.	TRBJ1-2	CASSLDRNYGYTF	TGTGCCAGCAGTTTAGACAGAAACTATGGCTACACCTTC
.	TRBV2	few	TRBJ2-2	CASSVKKTTGELFF	TGTGCCAGCAGTGTTAAGAAGACTACCGGGGAGCTGTTTTTT
.	TRBV15	.	TRBJ1-1	CATSTAQGSGMLAFF	TGTGCTACCAGCACAGCACAGGGTAGCGGGATGTTGGCTTTCTTT
.	TRBV6-5	.	TRBJ2-7	CASSYSSTGPYEQYF	TGTGCCAGCAGTTACTCTTCAACAGGGCCCTACGAGCAGTACTTC
TRBD1	TRBV19	.	TRBJ1-2	CASISPGQGNYGYTF	TGTGCCAGTATATCTCCCGGACAGGGAAACTATGGCTACACCTTC
TRBD2	TRBV6-6	once	TRBJ2-2	CASSLAGVRGELFF	TGTGCCAGCAGCCTAGCGGGAGTTCGCGGGGAGCTGTTTTTT
TRBD2	TRBV5-1	.	TRBJ2-5	CASSSGTSGGLVETQYF	TGCGCCAGCAGTTCCGGGACTAGCGGGGGGCTGGTAGAGACCCAGTACTTC
.	TRBV28	.	TRBJ2-7	CASSITQKGHNYEQYF	TGTGCCAGCAGCATAACACAGAAGGGACATAACTACGAGCAGTACTTC
.	TRBV28	once	TRBJ2-2	CASTPSDIGELFF	TGTGCCAGCACCCCCAGTGACATCGGGGAGCTGTTTTTT